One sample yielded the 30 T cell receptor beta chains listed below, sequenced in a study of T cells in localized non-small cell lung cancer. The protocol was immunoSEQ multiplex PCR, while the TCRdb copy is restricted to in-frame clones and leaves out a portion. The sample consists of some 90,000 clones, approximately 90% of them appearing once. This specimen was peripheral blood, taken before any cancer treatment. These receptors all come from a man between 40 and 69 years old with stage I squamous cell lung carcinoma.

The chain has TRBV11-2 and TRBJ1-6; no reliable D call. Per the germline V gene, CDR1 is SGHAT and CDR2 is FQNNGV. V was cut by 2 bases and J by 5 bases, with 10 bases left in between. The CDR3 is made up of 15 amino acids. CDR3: CASSLSQVNNSPLHF. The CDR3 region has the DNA TGTGCCAGCAGCTTAAGCCAGGTCAATAATTCACCCCTCCACTTT.

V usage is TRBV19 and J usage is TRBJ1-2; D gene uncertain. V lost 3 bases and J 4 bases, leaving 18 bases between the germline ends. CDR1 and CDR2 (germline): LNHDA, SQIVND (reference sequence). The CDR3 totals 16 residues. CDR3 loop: CASSIGGTNPPYGYTF. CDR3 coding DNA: TGTGCCAGTAGTATCGGTGGTACAAATCCCCCCTATGGCTACACCTTC.

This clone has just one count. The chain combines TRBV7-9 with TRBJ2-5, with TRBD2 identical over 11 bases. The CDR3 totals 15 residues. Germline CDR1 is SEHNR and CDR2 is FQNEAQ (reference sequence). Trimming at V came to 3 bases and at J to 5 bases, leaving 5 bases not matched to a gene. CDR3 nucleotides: TGTGCCAGCAGCTTCTCTAGCGGGGGGCCGGAGACCCAGTACTTC. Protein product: CASSFSSGGPETQYF.

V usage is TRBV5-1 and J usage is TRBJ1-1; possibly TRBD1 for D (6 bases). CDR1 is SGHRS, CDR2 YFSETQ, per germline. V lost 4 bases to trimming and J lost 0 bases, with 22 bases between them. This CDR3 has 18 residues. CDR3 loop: CASSPGTPRAWMNTEAFF. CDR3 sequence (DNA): TGCGCCAGCAGCCCAGGGACACCCCGCGCGTGGATGAACACTGAAGCTTTCTTT.

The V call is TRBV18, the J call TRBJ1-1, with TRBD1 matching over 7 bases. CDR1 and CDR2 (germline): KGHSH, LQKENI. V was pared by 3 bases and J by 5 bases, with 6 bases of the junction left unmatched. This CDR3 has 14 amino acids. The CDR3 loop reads CASSPQGVGTEAFF. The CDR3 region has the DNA TGTGCCAGCTCACCGCAGGGGGTCGGGACTGAAGCTTTCTTT.

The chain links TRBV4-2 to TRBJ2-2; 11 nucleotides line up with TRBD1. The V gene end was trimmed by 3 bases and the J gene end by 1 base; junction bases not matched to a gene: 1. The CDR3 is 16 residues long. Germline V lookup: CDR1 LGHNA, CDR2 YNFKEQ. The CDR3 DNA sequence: TGTGCCAGCAGCCACGGGACAGGGGGGAACACCGGGGAGCTGTTTTTT. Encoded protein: CASSHGTGGNTGELFF.

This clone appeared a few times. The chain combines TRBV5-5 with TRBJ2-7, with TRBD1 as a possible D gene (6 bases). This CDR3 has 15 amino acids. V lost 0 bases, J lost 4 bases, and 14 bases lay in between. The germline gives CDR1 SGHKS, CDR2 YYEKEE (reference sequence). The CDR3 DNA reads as TGTGCCAGCAGCTTGGGGGGGACACCTAAATACGAGCAGTACTTC. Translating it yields CASSLGGTPKYEQYF.

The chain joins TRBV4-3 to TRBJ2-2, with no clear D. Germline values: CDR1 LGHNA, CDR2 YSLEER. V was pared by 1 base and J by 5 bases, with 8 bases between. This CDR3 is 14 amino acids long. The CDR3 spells CASSQGPLTGELFF. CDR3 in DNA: TGCGCCAGCAGCCAAGGTCCCCTGACCGGGGAGCTGTTTTTT.

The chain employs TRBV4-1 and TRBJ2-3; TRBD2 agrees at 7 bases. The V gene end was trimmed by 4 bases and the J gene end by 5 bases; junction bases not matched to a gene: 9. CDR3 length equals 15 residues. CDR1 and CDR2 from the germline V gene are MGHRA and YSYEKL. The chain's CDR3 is CASSRSGTEKDTQYF. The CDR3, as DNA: TGCGCCAGCAGCCGCAGCGGGACGGAGAAAGATACGCAGTATTTT.

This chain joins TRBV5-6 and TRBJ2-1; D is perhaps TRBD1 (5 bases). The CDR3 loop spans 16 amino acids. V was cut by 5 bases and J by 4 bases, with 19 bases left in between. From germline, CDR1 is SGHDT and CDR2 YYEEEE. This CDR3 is CASSSLGRQHYNEQFF. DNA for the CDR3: TGTGCCAGCAGTTCCCTGGGCAGACAGCATTACAATGAGCAGTTCTTC.

CDR3 nucleotide sequence: TGTGCCAGCAGCTTAGAGCCGCCAACCATATATTTT. This sequence encodes CASSLEPPTIYF. V gene TRBV7-2 combines with J gene TRBJ1-3; D call uncertain. Germline CDR1 is SGHTA and CDR2 is FQGNSA. The CDR3 totals 12 residues. The V and J ends lost 1 base and 10 bases respectively, with 8 bases between them. Complete variable domain (other parts from reference TRBV7-2 and TRBJ1-3): GAGVSQSPSNKVTEKGKDVELRCDPISGHTALYWYRQSLGQGLEFLIYFQGNSAPDKSGLPSDRFSAERTGGSVSTLTIQRTQQEDSAVYLCASSLEPPTIYFGEGSWLTVV.

CDR3 sequence (DNA): TGTGCCACCAGTGGGACAGCGCCTGGCTACACCTTC. Translated: CATSGTAPGYTF. The chain employs TRBV15 and TRBJ1-2; the match to TRBD1 covers 7 bases. The V and J ends lost 6 bases and 7 bases, in that order; junction bases with no gene match: 5. Germline loops: CDR1 LNHNV, CDR2 YYDKDF (reference sequence). CDR3 size: 12 residues.

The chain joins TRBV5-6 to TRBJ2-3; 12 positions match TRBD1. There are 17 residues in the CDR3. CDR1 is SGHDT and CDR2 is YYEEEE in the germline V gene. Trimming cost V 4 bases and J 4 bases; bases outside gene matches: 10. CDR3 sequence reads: CASSPEWGTGGADTQYF. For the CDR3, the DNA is TGTGCCAGCAGCCCGGAGTGGGGGACAGGGGGCGCAGATACGCAGTATTTT.

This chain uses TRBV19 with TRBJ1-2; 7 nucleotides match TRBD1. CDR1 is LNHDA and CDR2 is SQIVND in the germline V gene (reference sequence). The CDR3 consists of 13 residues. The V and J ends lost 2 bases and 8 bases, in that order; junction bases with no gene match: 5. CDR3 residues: CASSISRGDGYTF. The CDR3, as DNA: TGTGCCAGTAGTATAAGCAGGGGGGACGGCTACACCTTC.

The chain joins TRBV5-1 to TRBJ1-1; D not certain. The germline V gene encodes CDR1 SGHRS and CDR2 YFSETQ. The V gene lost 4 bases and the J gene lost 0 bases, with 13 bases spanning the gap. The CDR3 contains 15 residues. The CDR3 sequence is CASSQIRRMNTEAFF. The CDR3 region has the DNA TGCGCCAGCAGCCAAATCAGGAGAATGAACACTGAAGCTTTCTTT.

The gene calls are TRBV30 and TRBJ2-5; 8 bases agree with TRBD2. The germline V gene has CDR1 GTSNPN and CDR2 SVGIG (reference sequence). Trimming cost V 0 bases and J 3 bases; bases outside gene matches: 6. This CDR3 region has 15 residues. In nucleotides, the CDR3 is TGTGCCTGGAGTGTACCGGGACTAGTAAAAGAGACCCAGTACTTC. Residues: CAWSVPGLVKETQYF. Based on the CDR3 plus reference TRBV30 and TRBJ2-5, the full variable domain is SQTIHQWPATLVQPVGSPLSLECTVEGTSNPNLYWYRQAAGRGLQLLFYSVGIGQISSEVPQNLSASRPQDRQFILSSKKLLLSDSGFYLCAWSVPGLVKETQYFGPGTRLLVL.

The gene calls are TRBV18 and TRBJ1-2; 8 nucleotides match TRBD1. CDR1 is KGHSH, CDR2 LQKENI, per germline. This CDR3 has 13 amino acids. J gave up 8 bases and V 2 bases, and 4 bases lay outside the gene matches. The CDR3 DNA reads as TGTGCCAGCTCACCATTACAGGGGGAGGGCTACACCTTC. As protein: CASSPLQGEGYTF.

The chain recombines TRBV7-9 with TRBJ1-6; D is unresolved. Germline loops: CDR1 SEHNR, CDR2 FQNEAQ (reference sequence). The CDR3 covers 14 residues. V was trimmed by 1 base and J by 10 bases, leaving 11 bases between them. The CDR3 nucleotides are TGTGCCAGCAGCTTAGGGCAAACGCGGTCACCCCTCCACTTT. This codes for CASSLGQTRSPLHF.

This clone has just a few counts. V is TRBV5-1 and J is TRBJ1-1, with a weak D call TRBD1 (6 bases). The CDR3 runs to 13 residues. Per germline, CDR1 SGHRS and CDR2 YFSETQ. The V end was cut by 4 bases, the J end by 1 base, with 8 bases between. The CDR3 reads CASSTTGNTEAFF. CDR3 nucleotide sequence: TGCGCCAGCAGCACGACAGGGAACACTGAAGCTTTCTTT.

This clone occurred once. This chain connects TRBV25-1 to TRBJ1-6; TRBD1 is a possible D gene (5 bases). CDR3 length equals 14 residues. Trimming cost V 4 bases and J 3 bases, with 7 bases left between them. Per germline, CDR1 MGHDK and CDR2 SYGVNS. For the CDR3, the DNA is TGTGCCAGCAGTGGGCAGGGCTATAATTCACCCCTCCACTTT. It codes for CASSGQGYNSPLHF.

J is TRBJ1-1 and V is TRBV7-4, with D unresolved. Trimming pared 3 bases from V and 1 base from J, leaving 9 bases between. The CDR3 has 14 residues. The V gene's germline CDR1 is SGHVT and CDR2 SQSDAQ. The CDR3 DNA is TGTGCCAGCAGCTTCGTTCTTTCGAACACTGAAGCTTTCTTT. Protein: CASSFVLSNTEAFF.

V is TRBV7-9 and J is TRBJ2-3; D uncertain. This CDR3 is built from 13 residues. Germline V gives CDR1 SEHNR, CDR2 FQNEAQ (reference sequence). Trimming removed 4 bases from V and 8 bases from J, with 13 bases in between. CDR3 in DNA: TGTGCCAGCAGCTCCCTGATCTCCGGTACGCAGTATTTT. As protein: CASSSLISGTQYF.

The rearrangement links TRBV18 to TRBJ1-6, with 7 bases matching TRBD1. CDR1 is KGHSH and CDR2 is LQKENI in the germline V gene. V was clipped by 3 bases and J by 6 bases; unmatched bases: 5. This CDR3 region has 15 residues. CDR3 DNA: TGTGCCAGCTCACCCCGGGACAGCCTTAATTCACCCCTCCACTTT. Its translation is CASSPRDSLNSPLHF.

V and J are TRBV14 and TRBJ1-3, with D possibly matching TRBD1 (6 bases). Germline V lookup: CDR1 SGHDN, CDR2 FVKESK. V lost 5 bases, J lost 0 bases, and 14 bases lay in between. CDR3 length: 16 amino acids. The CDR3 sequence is CASSTHRAYSGNTIYF. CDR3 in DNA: TGTGCCAGCAGCACCCACAGGGCTTACTCTGGAAACACCATATATTTT.

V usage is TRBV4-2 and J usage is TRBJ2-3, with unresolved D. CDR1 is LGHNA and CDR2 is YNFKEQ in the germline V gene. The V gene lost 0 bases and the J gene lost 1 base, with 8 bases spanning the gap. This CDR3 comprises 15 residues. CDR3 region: CASSQDSAGTDTQYF. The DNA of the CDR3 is TGTGCCAGCAGCCAAGATTCGGCGGGCACAGATACGCAGTATTTT.

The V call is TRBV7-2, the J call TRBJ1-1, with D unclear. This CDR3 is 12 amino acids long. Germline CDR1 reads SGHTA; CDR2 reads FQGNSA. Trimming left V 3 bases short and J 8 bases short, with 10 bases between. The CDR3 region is CASSFQRVEAFF. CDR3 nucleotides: TGTGCCAGCAGCTTCCAGCGGGTGGAAGCTTTCTTT. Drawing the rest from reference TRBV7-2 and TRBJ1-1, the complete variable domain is GAGVSQSPSNKVTEKGKDVELRCDPISGHTALYWYRQSLGQGLEFLIYFQGNSAPDKSGLPSDRFSAERTGGSVSTLTIQRTQQEDSAVYLCASSFQRVEAFFGQGTRLTVV.

In DNA form, the CDR3 reads TGTGCCAGCAGCCCGCGGTCAGCGGCCAACTATGGCTACACCTTC. This encodes CASSPRSAANYGYTF. This chain joins TRBV7-2 and TRBJ1-2; unclear D gene. V dropped 5 bases and J dropped 2 bases, with 15 bases sitting between them. The CDR3 covers 15 residues. CDR1 SGHTA and CDR2 FQGNSA come from the germline V gene.

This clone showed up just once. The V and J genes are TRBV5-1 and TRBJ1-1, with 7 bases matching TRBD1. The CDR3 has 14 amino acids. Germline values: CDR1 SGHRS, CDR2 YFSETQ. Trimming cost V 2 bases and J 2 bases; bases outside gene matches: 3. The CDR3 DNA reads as TGCGCCAGCAGCTTAACAGGGGTAAACACTGAAGCTTTCTTT. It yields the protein CASSLTGVNTEAFF.

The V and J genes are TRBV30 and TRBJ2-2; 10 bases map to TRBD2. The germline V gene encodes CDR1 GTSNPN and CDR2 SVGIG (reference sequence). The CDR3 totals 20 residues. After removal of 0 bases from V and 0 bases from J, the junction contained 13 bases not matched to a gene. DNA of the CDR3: TGTGCCTGGAGTGTACTTAGTTTGGGTAGCGGGGGGTCGAACACCGGGGAGCTGTTTTTT. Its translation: CAWSVLSLGSGGSNTGELFF.

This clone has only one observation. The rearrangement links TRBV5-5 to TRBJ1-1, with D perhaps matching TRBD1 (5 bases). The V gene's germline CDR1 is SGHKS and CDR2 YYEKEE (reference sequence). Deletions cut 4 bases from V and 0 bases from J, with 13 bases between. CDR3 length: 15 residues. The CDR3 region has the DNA TGTGCCAGCAGCACTGCAGGGTCCCTGAACACTGAAGCTTTCTTT. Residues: CASSTAGSLNTEAFF.